The sequence of this T cell receptor beta chain was determined in a study of early T cells in non-severe SARS-CoV-2 infection. For the study at large: Bulk RNA from unsorted whole blood was sequenced; chains were unpaired.

The table lists this clonotype with many counts. Its antigen is still unknown. The V gene's germline CDR1 is SGHRS and CDR2 YFSETQ. The CDR3 loop spans 16 amino acids. The V gene end was trimmed by 0 bases and the J gene end by 6 bases; junction bases not matched to a gene: 9. The study, taken as a whole, reports: Database matching using VDJdb favored anti-spike CD8 responses, with private and CD4 specificities left missing.

cDNA molecules, individually, were tagged with unique molecular identifiers. Via MiXCR, TCRdb re-called the 5' RACE reads, giving one row per CDR3 protein. The sample includes roughly 27,000 distinct CDR3 sequences, less than 10% of them seen just once. The specimen sequenced was whole blood. This receptor was identified in an adult who was a healthcare worker with PCR-confirmed SARS-CoV-2 infection or an uninfected control (not recorded which). The V call is TRBV5-1, the J call TRBJ2-1; 7 nucleotides line up with TRBD2. CDR3 region: CASSLAPSGSPNEQFF. DNA of the CDR3: TGCGCCAGCAGCTTGGCGCCTAGCGGAAGCCCCAATGAGCAGTTCTTC.